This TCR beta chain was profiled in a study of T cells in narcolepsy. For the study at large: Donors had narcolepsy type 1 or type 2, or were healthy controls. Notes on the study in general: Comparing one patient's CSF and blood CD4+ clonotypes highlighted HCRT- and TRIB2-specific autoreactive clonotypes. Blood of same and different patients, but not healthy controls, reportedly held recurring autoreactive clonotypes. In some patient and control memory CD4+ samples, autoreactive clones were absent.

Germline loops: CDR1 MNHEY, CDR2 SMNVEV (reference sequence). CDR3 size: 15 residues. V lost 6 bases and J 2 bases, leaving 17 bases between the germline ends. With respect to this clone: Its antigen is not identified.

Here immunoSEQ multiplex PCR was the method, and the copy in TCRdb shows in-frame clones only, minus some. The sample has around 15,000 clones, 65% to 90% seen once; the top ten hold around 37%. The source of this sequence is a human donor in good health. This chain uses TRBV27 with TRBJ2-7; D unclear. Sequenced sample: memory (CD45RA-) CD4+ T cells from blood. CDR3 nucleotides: TGTGCCAGCAGCCTCAGAGAAGGGCCCCCCTACGAGCAGTACTTC. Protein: CASSLREGPPYEQYF.